This T cell receptor beta chain was captured by sequencing in a study of blood T cell repertoires in COVID-19. About the research overall: From T cells, B-cell-depleted T cells, or PBMCs came the material, which was cDNA or gDNA.

The CDR3 runs 13 residues. The ends were cut back, 7 bases at V and 6 bases at J, with 10 bases in the middle. Germline lookup yields CDR1 SNHLY and CDR2 FYNNEI. Per the original data handling: Researchers report that nucleated cell counts were estimated from reference gene primer amplification. Method: immunoSEQ multiplex PCR; TCRdb's copy keeps in-frame clones and lacks some. Clonal size and the V and J genes are those of that table, whereas D and trimming came from the DNA. The profile shows around 130,000 clones, 88% of them singletons. The chain recombines TRBV2 with TRBJ1-6, with a weak D call TRBD1 (5 bases). This sequence originates from a human donor with COVID-19, enrolled during active disease. The donor label of this sample is uncertain. The sequenced material came from peripheral blood. In DNA, the CDR3 is TGTGCCAGCAACTTCAGGGTTAATTCACCCCTCCACTTT. This sequence encodes CASNFRVNSPLHF.